This T cell receptor (beta chain) stems from a study of blood T cell repertoires in COVID-19. Up to 2 weeks before entering the study, exposed participants had met a COVID-19 case. Method: immunoSEQ multiplex PCR; TCRdb's copy keeps in-frame clones and lacks some. The sample yields 350,000 to 400,000 clones, roughly nine tenths seen once. The CDR3 length is 14 residues. Trimming cost V 6 bases and J 8 bases, with 19 bases left between them. The germline gives CDR1 SNHLY, CDR2 FYNNEI. This clone has just one count. This clonotype was sampled from a woman aged 40 to 55 who had been exposed to COVID-19. V usage is TRBV2 and J usage is TRBJ1-2, with unresolved D. Sequences were obtained from PBMCs or T cells enriched from blood (not recorded which). The CDR3: CASRPIAANGGYTF. CDR3 sequence (DNA): TGTGCCAGCAGGCCCATTGCCGCGAACGGGGGCTACACCTTC.